The 5 T cell receptor beta chains in this list originate from one sample, sequenced in a study of T cells after yellow fever vaccination. From the 5' RACE reads, TCRdb called clonotypes with MiXCR, one entry per CDR3 protein. The sample yields hundreds of thousands of distinct CDR3 sequences, over 15% seen once. Sample: PBMCs, taken before the yellow fever booster vaccination. The receptors come from a man in his late teens or twenties who received the YFV17D yellow fever vaccine.

The gene calls are TRBV12-3 or TRBV12-4 and TRBJ2-5, with D hard to call. This CDR3 spans 13 amino acids. Trimming took 4 bases from V and 4 from J, leaving 10 bases between them. CDR3 sequence reads: CASSSSDSETQYF. The CDR3 bases are TGTGCCAGCAGTTCCTCGGATTCAGAGACCCAGTACTTC.

This clonotype was counted a few times. The V and J genes are TRBV7-2 and TRBJ2-5, with D tentatively TRBD2 (5 bases). This CDR3 contains 14 residues. Trimming shortened V by 7 bases and J by 1 base, and 13 bases separated the two germline ends. The germline CDR1 and CDR2 sequences are SGHTA and FQGNSA. As DNA, the CDR3 is TGTGCCAGCACCCTCGGGGTGGTCCAAGAGACCCAGTACTTC. Its protein is CASTLGVVQETQYF.

This clonotype was counted between two and nine times. The J gene is TRBJ2-3, the V gene TRBV25-1, with D possibly being TRBD2 (6 bases). The CDR3 sequence is 13 residues long. Deletions cut 1 base from V and 11 bases from J, with 13 bases between. Germline V gene data show CDR1 as MGHDK and CDR2 as SYGVNS. The CDR3 coding sequence is TGTGCCAGCAGTGAATTCGCGCGGGGTATGCAGTATTTT. It translates to CASSEFARGMQYF.

The chain carries TRBV7-6 and TRBJ2-6; D is undetermined. The germline V gene encodes CDR1 SGHVS and CDR2 FNYEAQ. This CDR3 spans 16 amino acids. Trimming cost V 1 base and J 0 bases, with 7 bases left between them. The CDR3 bases are TGTGCCAGCAGCTTAGAGTACAGCTCTGGGGCCAACGTCCTGACTTTC. As protein: CASSLEYSSGANVLTF.

A few counts support this clonotype. The chain employs TRBV10-3 and TRBJ2-2; D could derive from TRBD1 or TRBD2 (5 bases each). The CDR3 covers 14 residues. Trimming pared 11 bases from V and 4 bases from J, leaving 17 bases between. Germline V CDR1 and CDR2: ENHRY, SYGVKD. The CDR3 bases are TGTGCCGCGGGTAAAGGGGAGATCACCGGGGAGCTGTTTTTT. Its translation: CAAGKGEITGELFF.